These T cell receptor beta chains were read from a single sample in a study of blood T cell repertoires in COVID-19. The data were produced by immunoSEQ multiplex PCR, yet TCRdb's version contains in-frame clones alone and is incomplete. In the table there are 100,000 to 120,000 clones, almost 80% of which are singletons. Sequencing was performed on peripheral blood. These receptors were taken from a woman aged 80 or over with active or convalescent COVID-19. The CDR3 runs from the conserved cysteine through the conserved F or W. Each record gives: V gene, D gene, J gene, clone size, CDR3 DNA, CDR3 protein. A D gene is named only where the DNA matches it firmly. Size is stated for part of the rows, as once, few or many counts, or as a class when the clone is expanded.

TRBV30	NA	TRBJ1-6	NA	TGTGCAACAGGGAGAACAAATTCACCCCTCCACTTT	CATGRTNSPLHF
TRBV18	NA	TRBJ1-1	few	TGTGCCAGCTCACCATCCCAGAACACTGAAGCTTTCTTT	CASSPSQNTEAFF
TRBV27	TRBD2	TRBJ2-2	few	TGTGCCAGCAGCCCTCCGGGACTAGCGGGGACCGGGGAGCTGTTTTTT	CASSPPGLAGTGELFF
TRBV5-4	NA	TRBJ2-5	NA	TGTGCCAGCAGCTCTCCAAAAAGACTAGGACGAGAGACCCAGTACTTC	CASSSPKRLGRETQYF
TRBV6-6	NA	TRBJ1-3	NA	TGTGCCAGCAGTAGTAGACGGGAGAGCTCTGGAAACACCATATATTTT	CASSSRRESSGNTIYF
TRBV7-9	TRBD1	TRBJ1-2	NA	TGTGCCAGCAGCTTCGGTTTTTGGGGACAGGCGAGGGATGGCTACACCTTC	CASSFGFWGQARDGYTF
TRBV7-2	TRBD1	TRBJ1-2	NA	TGTGCCAGCAGTCCGGGACAGGCTGGCGGCTACACCTTC	CASSPGQAGGYTF
TRBV11-2	TRBD1	TRBJ1-4	once	TGTGCCAGCAGCCGGGACAGGGGGCATGAAAAACTGTTTTTT	CASSRDRGHEKLFF
TRBV29-1	TRBD2	TRBJ2-1	NA	TGCAGCGTTCCTGGGACTAGCGGGAATTCCTACAATGAGCAGTTCTTC	CSVPGTSGNSYNEQFF
TRBV6-2/TRBV6-3	NA	TRBJ1-1	many	TGTGCCAGCAGTTACTTTGGGCCTAACACTGAAGCTTTCTTT	CASSYFGPNTEAFF
TRBV30	TRBD2	TRBJ2-3	NA	TGTGCCTGGAGTGGAACCGGGACTAGCGGGAGAAGCCATTCCACAGATACGCAGTATTTT	CAWSGTGTSGRSHSTDTQYF
TRBV7-9	TRBD1	TRBJ2-5	NA	TGTGCCAGCAGCTTAGCGTGGACAGGGCCCCGGTTTTCGACCCAGTACTTC	CASSLAWTGPRFSTQYF
TRBV5-6	TRBD2	TRBJ2-2	NA	TGTGCCAGCAGCTTTAGTTCTACTTGGGGGGGCGGGGAGCTGTTTTTT	CASSFSSTWGGGELFF
TRBV5-4	TRBD2	TRBJ2-3	NA	TGTGCCAGCAGCTTAACCGGGACTAGCGATACGCAGTATTTT	CASSLTGTSDTQYF
TRBV19	NA	TRBJ1-3	NA	TGTGCCAGTAGTTTAGGACAAGTCTCTGGAAACACCATATATTTT	CASSLGQVSGNTIYF
TRBV20-1	NA	TRBJ1-2	NA	TGCAGTGCTGAGATCCACTATGGCTACACCTTC	CSAEIHYGYTF
TRBV2	TRBD2	TRBJ2-2	NA	TGTGCCAGCAGTGGACTAGCGGGAGACACCGGGGAGCTGTTTTTT	CASSGLAGDTGELFF
TRBV2	NA	TRBJ2-7	NA	TGTGCCAGCAGTCTAGATGGTGGCGGGTCTATGTACGAGCAGTACTTC	CASSLDGGGSMYEQYF
TRBV6-5	NA	TRBJ1-1	NA	TGTGCCAGCAGTTACTCAGACAGGAACACTGAAGCTTTCTTT	CASSYSDRNTEAFF
TRBV2	TRBD2	TRBJ2-5	NA	TGTGCCAGCAGGGCGGGAGGGTTCCAAGAGACCCAGTACTTC	CASRAGGFQETQYF
TRBV5-1	NA	TRBJ2-1	NA	TGCGCCAGCAGCTTGGCCTCGGGCAGGGACTCCTACAATGAGCAGTTCTTC	CASSLASGRDSYNEQFF
TRBV3-1/TRBV3-2	NA	TRBJ2-1	NA	TGTGCCAGCAGCCAAGATTCCCGGGGTCGCTCCTACAATGAGCAGTTCTTC	CASSQDSRGRSYNEQFF
TRBV6-1	NA	TRBJ2-1	few	TGTGCCAGCAGTGGTTGGGAGGCGAGCTCCTACAATGAGCAGTTCTTC	CASSGWEASSYNEQFF
TRBV1	NA	TRBJ2-5	NA	TGCACCTACAGCCAAGAGACCCAGTACTTC	CTYSQETQYF
TRBV10-1	NA	TRBJ2-1	NA	TGCGCCAGCAGTGCCCTGCGGGACCATTACAATGAGCAGTTCTTC	CASSALRDHYNEQFF
TRBV11-2	TRBD2	TRBJ2-7	NA	TGTGCCAGCAGCCTTAGCGGGAGCCCGCGCGAGCAGTACTTC	CASSLSGSPREQYF
TRBV5-6	TRBD1	TRBJ2-1	NA	TGTGCCAGCAGCTTGCGGGGGACAGGTGGATTCGATGAGCAGTTCTTC	CASSLRGTGGFDEQFF
TRBV30	NA	TRBJ2-7	NA	TGTGCCTGGAGTTTGGGCCGCTACGAGCAGTACTTC	CAWSLGRYEQYF
TRBV12-3/TRBV12-4	NA	TRBJ1-4	NA	TGTGCCAGCAGTTCGGACAGTGAAAAACTGTTTTTT	CASSSDSEKLFF
TRBV9	NA	TRBJ1-2	NA	TGTGCCAGCAGCGTAGGCCCGGAGGTGCGGGGCAACTATGGCTACACCTTC	CASSVGPEVRGNYGYTF
TRBV7-9	NA	TRBJ1-3	NA	TGTGCCAGCAGCTTAGGGTTGAGCTCTGGAAACACCATATATTTT	CASSLGLSSGNTIYF
TRBV4-2	NA	TRBJ2-1	NA	TGTGCCAGCAGCCAACCTCCGGACAGCCACAATGAGCAGTTCTTC	CASSQPPDSHNEQFF
TRBV16	TRBD1	TRBJ2-1	NA	TGTGCCAGCAGCCGGGACAGGGGAAGTGAGCAGTTCTTC	CASSRDRGSEQFF
TRBV5-1	TRBD1	TRBJ1-1	NA	TGCGCCAGCAGGCACGACAGGGATGTAGCTTTCTTT	CASRHDRDVAFF
TRBV5-4	NA	TRBJ1-2	NA	TGTGCCAGCAGCTTGAATTCAGGGCTTCAGGAGGGGAATGGCTACACCTTC	CASSLNSGLQEGNGYTF
TRBV2	NA	TRBJ2-5	once	TGTGCCATCCAAGGGGGGGGGTACCAAGAGACCCAGTACTTC	CAIQGGGYQETQYF
TRBV27	NA	TRBJ2-2	NA	TGTGCCAGCAGTTCCTCTGTCTACACCGGGGAGCTGTTTTTT	CASSSSVYTGELFF
TRBV11-2	TRBD1	TRBJ2-7	NA	TGTGCCAGCAGCCATGGGGGACAGCTGTCCTACGAGCAGTACTTC	CASSHGGQLSYEQYF
TRBV3-1/TRBV3-2	TRBD1	TRBJ1-1	NA	TGTGCCAGCAGCCCGATGACAGGGGGAGCTTTCTTT	CASSPMTGGAFF
TRBV7-9	TRBD1	TRBJ2-2	few	TGTGCCAGCAGCTTATGGGACAGGAACACCGGGGAGCTGTTTTTT	CASSLWDRNTGELFF
TRBV14	TRBD1	TRBJ2-3	NA	TGTGCCAGCAGCCAAGGACAGGGGCGCGACACAGATACGCAGTATTTT	CASSQGQGRDTDTQYF
TRBV24-1	NA	TRBJ2-3	NA	TGTGCCACCAGTGATCCCATTAGCACAGATACGCAGTATTTT	CATSDPISTDTQYF
TRBV29-1	TRBD1	TRBJ2-5	NA	TGCAGCGCGCCCCCGACAGGGGGCTCCCAAGAGACCCAGTACTTC	CSAPPTGGSQETQYF
TRBV3-1/TRBV3-2	NA	TRBJ2-7	NA	TGTGCCAGCAGCCAAGAGTGGACAGAAGTTTACGAGCAGTACTTC	CASSQEWTEVYEQYF
TRBV6-1	TRBD1	TRBJ2-7	NA	TGTGCCAGCAGTGACATCCGGGACAGGGGCCGGCACGAGCAGTACTTC	CASSDIRDRGRHEQYF
TRBV2	NA	TRBJ2-2	NA	TGTGCCAGCAGGGGGACTACCGGGGAGCTGTTTTTT	CASRGTTGELFF
TRBV3-1/TRBV3-2	TRBD1	TRBJ2-7	NA	TGTGCCAGCAGCCAAGTCCGACTACGGGGGACAGGGTTTTACGAGCAGTACTTC	CASSQVRLRGTGFYEQYF
TRBV5-1	NA	TRBJ1-1	NA	TGCGCCAGCAGCTTGACAGGGAGTACTGAAGCTTTCTTT	CASSLTGSTEAFF
TRBV18	TRBD1	TRBJ2-6	NA	TGTGCCAGCTCCAGGGGGCAGCAGAACTCTGGGGCCAACGTCCTGACTTTC	CASSRGQQNSGANVLTF
TRBV7-9	TRBD1	TRBJ1-1	NA	TGTGCCAGCAGACCCGGGACAGGGTCGACTGAAGCTTTCTTT	CASRPGTGSTEAFF
TRBV5-1	NA	TRBJ2-5	NA	TGCGCCAGCAGCCTACAGGTTGAAGAGACCCAGTACTTC	CASSLQVEETQYF
TRBV6-5	NA	TRBJ2-3	NA	TGTGCCAGCAGATCCTCGGGGACAGATACGCAGTATTTT	CASRSSGTDTQYF
TRBV5-1	TRBD2	TRBJ2-3	NA	TGCGCCAGCAGCTTGACTAGCGGGTTCGCAGATACGCAGTATTTT	CASSLTSGFADTQYF
TRBV28	TRBD1	TRBJ1-6	NA	TGTGCCAGCAACTTGGACAGGCTTGCTTCACCCCTCCACTTT	CASNLDRLASPLHF
TRBV18	TRBD1	TRBJ2-6	NA	TGTGCCAGCTCCCCCCGCACAGGGGCGGCGGGGGCCAACGTCCTGACTTTC	CASSPRTGAAGANVLTF
TRBV7-2	TRBD2	TRBJ2-7	NA	TGTGCCAGCAGCTTTTCGTCGACTAGCGGGTATTCCTACGAGCAGTACTTC	CASSFSSTSGYSYEQYF
TRBV3-1/TRBV3-2	TRBD2	TRBJ2-3	NA	TGTGCCAGCAGCCAAGATCGTCGACGGGAGGGTTTCACAGATACGCAGTATTTT	CASSQDRRREGFTDTQYF
TRBV29-1	TRBD1	TRBJ2-1	NA	TGCAGCGTTGGGAGTTTAGTAGGGGACAGTTACAATGAGCAGTTCTTC	CSVGSLVGDSYNEQFF
TRBV19	NA	TRBJ1-2	NA	TGTGCCAGTAGTATTACCGGGGGGGGCTACACCTTC	CASSITGGGYTF